This T cell receptor beta chain was documented in a study of T cell repertoires in cytomegalovirus infection (dated by TCRdb to between 2017 and 2020). The study in broad terms: Peptide stimulations targeted recently identified HLA-C-restricted CMV epitopes, whose presentation resists viral immunomodulation, together with well-studied HLA-B-restricted epitopes. Donor HLA type was relevant to the analysis, because carriage of CMV infection together with the matching HLA type was indicated by public TCR beta signatures.

Taken with the paper, the label for treatment or condition translates to: in vitro stimulation with specific CMV peptide epitopes to enrich CMV-specific T cells. The sequencing machine was an Illumina HiSeq 1500. Through fastp at Q25 and MiXCR, TCRdb rebuilt clones from the public reads, retaining in-frame beta chains. Identical CDR3 proteins give one entry, which carries the most common genes and DNA. For this sample there are about 770,000 distinct CDR3 sequences; almost 30% appear just once. The ten largest clones add up to around 13% of the sample. A word on this clonotype: Its antigen is currently not known. This could be a read error, since a much larger clone is one nucleotide away.

V is cut by 8 bases and J by 0 bases, and the space between the germline ends is 16 bases. From the cysteine up to the phenylalanine, the CDR3 has a length of 15 residues. Only the CDR3 DNA is retained, 45 bases long and in frame from the first base. Study-wide conclusions, independent of this receptor: In both this cohort and an independent roughly 330-donor cohort, the cumulative frequency of public TCR beta family members distinguished carriers of CMV infection plus the relevant HLA type. The ex vivo response was dominated by HLA-C-restricted CMV-specific TCR beta clonotypes, and the single most frequent clonotype in two of eight donors was supplied by these HLA-C-restricted clonotypes.

Specimen: cultured CD8+ T cells from PBMCs, collected from culture after CMV antigen stimulation. This receptor was taken from a human donor in good health (CMV status not recorded). Some clones in this sample may be carry-over from other donors' samples. The chain was built from TRBV7-1 and TRBJ2-5, with no confidently assigned D gene. TRBV7-1 is flagged as an ORF with uncertain function. The CDR3 corresponds to CASRSRPGHQETQYF. The nucleotide sequence is given as TGTGCCAGCCGGTCCCGTCCAGGTCACCAAGAGACCCAGTACTTC.